This passage covers 3 T cell receptor beta chains from one sample sequenced in a study of blood T cell repertoires in COVID-19. The protocol was immunoSEQ multiplex PCR, while the TCRdb copy is restricted to in-frame clones and leaves out a portion. This table has nearly 80,000 clones, roughly 80% appearing once. Sequenced material: peripheral blood. The origin of the receptors is a woman in her 70s with acute or convalescent COVID-19.

The chain links TRBV3-1 (or the pseudogene TRBV3-2) to TRBJ2-1; 7 bases are shared with TRBD2. Losses at the gene ends were 4 bases for V and 4 bases for J; bases not matched to a gene: 7. The V gene's germline CDR1 is LGHDT and CDR2 YNNKEL (reference sequence). The length of the CDR3 is 15 residues. In nucleotides, the CDR3 is TGTGCCAGCAGCCCCAGTGGCGGGAGTTACAATGAGCAGTTCTTC. This codes for CASSPSGGSYNEQFF.

The rearrangement uses TRBV4-2 and TRBJ1-4, with 9 nucleotides matching TRBD1. This CDR3 contains 15 residues. V gave up 2 bases and J gave up 7 bases; unmatched junction bases: 5. The germline V gene encodes CDR1 LGHNA and CDR2 YNFKEQ. In nucleotides, the CDR3 is TGTGCCAGCAGCCAACAGGACAGGGGTCGTGAAAAACTGTTTTTT. Its translation is CASSQQDRGREKLFF.

The chain couples TRBV15 to TRBJ2-3; possible D gene TRBD2, 6 bases. The V and J ends lost 4 bases and 4 bases respectively, with 18 bases between them. Germline-derived CDR1 and CDR2 are LNHNV and YYDKDF (reference sequence). The CDR3 consists of 16 residues. Written as DNA, the CDR3 is TGTGCCACCAGCACCTTAGGGACGGGAGACGCAGATACGCAGTATTTT. Amino acid sequence: CATSTLGTGDADTQYF.